Below, 15 T cell receptor beta chains from the same sample are listed, as sequenced in a study of lymphopenia after photon versus proton radiotherapy. TCRdb's copy holds only in-frame clones and misses some; the assay was immunoSEQ multiplex PCR. The sample carries some 41,000 clones, around 83% recorded once. The sample here was peripheral blood, taken from a patient treated with proton-based radiotherapy. The receptors originated from a woman in her seventies with pancreatic cancer. Some clones in this sample may be carry-over from other donors' samples.

The chain links TRBV2 to TRBJ2-7, with TRBD1 as a possible D gene (6 bases). Germline CDR1 SNHLY, CDR2 FYNNEI. Trimming shortened V by 3 bases and J by 2 bases, and 8 bases separated the two germline ends. This CDR3 spans 13 amino acids. CDR3 residues: CASSETGPYEQYF. CDR3 nucleotide sequence: TGTGCCAGCAGTGAGACAGGCCCCTACGAGCAGTACTTC.

This chain connects TRBV11-2 to TRBJ2-7; 7 nucleotides match TRBD2. This CDR3 region has 15 residues. J was trimmed by 5 bases and V by 3 bases; bases with no gene match: 10. In germline, CDR1 is SGHAT, CDR2 FQNNGV. The CDR3 loop is CASSFVPSGTDEQYF. For the CDR3, the DNA is TGTGCCAGCAGCTTTGTGCCCAGCGGGACTGACGAGCAGTACTTC.

V usage is TRBV30 and J usage is TRBJ1-2; the D gene is possibly TRBD1 (6 bases). V was clipped by 5 bases and J by 0 bases, with 22 bases between them. Looked up from germline, CDR1 is GTSNPN and CDR2 is SVGIG (reference sequence). CDR3 length: 17 amino acids. This CDR3 is CAWQRRTAERSNYGYTF. CDR3 coding DNA: TGTGCCTGGCAACGACGGACAGCCGAGCGCTCTAACTATGGCTACACCTTC.

The chain recombines TRBV6-1 with TRBJ1-5; no clear D. The V gene lost 2 bases and the J gene lost 6 bases, with 11 bases spanning the gap. The CDR3 sequence is 14 residues long. Germline values: CDR1 MNHNS, CDR2 SASEGT. The CDR3, as DNA: TGTGCCAGCAGTGAATCCCAGGTTACTCAGCCCCAGCATTTT. Its translation: CASSESQVTQPQHF.

The chain recombines TRBV19 with TRBJ2-4; 8 nucleotides align to TRBD1. The CDR3 has 15 residues. J was trimmed by 6 bases and V by 5 bases; bases with no gene match: 9. CDR1 and CDR2 (germline): LNHDA, SQIVND (reference sequence). The CDR3: CASSGLDRVGNIQYF. In DNA form, the CDR3 reads TGTGCCAGTAGTGGCTTGGACAGGGTGGGAAACATTCAGTACTTC. Based on the CDR3 plus reference TRBV19 and TRBJ2-4, the full variable domain is DGGITQSPKYLFRKEGQNVTLSCEQNLNHDAMYWYRQDPGQGLRLIYYSQIVNDFQKGDIAEGYSVSREKKESFPLTVTSAQKNPTAFYLCASSGLDRVGNIQYFGAGTRLSVL.

This chain connects TRBV7-6 to TRBJ2-3; the D is unclear. V lost 1 base, J lost 0 bases, and 11 bases lay in between. Germline values: CDR1 SGHVS, CDR2 FNYEAQ. The CDR3 is 16 amino acids. The CDR3 DNA follows: TGTGCCAGCAGCTTAGGTGGCGGTGCTAGCACAGATACGCAGTATTTT. Encoded protein: CASSLGGGASTDTQYF.

This clone came up once. The CDR3 sequence is CASSSYRDWAQPQHF. The CDR3 DNA is TGTGCCAGCAGCTCGTACAGGGATTGGGCTCAGCCCCAGCATTTT. The chain uses TRBV5-6 and TRBJ1-5, with D perhaps matching TRBD1 (6 bases). The germline V gene has CDR1 SGHDT and CDR2 YYEEEE. Trimming took off 3 bases at V and 6 bases at J, with 16 bases between the two ends. The CDR3 loop spans 15 amino acids.

The DNA for the CDR3 is TGTGCCAGCAGCCTTCGCGGGGTGGGCTATGGCTACACCTTC. Amino acid sequence: CASSLRGVGYGYTF. The chain has TRBV14 and TRBJ1-2; D remains unclear. Germline lookup yields CDR1 SGHDN and CDR2 FVKESK. The CDR3 loop spans 14 amino acids. Trimming took 4 bases from V and 4 from J, leaving 13 bases between them.

The chain carries TRBV28 and TRBJ2-1; D is perhaps TRBD2 (5 bases). V dropped 2 bases and J dropped 8 bases, with 22 bases sitting between them. This CDR3 region has 17 residues. Germline CDR1 reads MDHEN; CDR2 reads SYDVKM. DNA for the CDR3: TGTGCCAGCAGTTTAGCCCTCGGGCGGGTGAGTAAAGATGAGCAGTTCTTC. Encoded protein: CASSLALGRVSKDEQFF.

This chain uses TRBV11-1 with TRBJ2-7; TRBD2 might be the D (6 bases). Trimming cost V 4 bases and J 2 bases, with 12 bases left between them. The length of the CDR3 is 14 residues. Germline CDR1 reads SGHAT; CDR2 reads FQDESV (reference sequence). This CDR3 reads CASSSGTGAYEQYF. CDR3 nucleotides: TGTGCCAGCAGCTCCGGGACGGGAGCCTACGAGCAGTACTTC. The full variable domain, rest sourced from reference TRBV11-1 and TRBJ2-7, is EAEVAQSPRYKITEKSQAVAFWCDPISGHATLYWYRQILGQGPELLVQFQDESVVDDSQLPKDRFSAERLKGVDSTLKIQPAELGDSAMYLCASSSGTGAYEQYFGPGTRLTVT.

The chain has TRBV10-3 and TRBJ2-7; 12 bases align to TRBD2. Germline CDR1 and CDR2: ENHRY and SYGVKD. The CDR3 spans 16 residues. Unmatched junction bases numbered 10, after V lost 3 bases and J lost 7 bases. The CDR3 coding sequence is TGTGCCATCAGTGACCTGCCTAGCGGGAGGGCATCGGAGCAGTACTTC. Translation gives CAISDLPSGRASEQYF.

The rearrangement uses TRBV7-8 and TRBJ1-2; D not certain. With 5 bases removed from V and 3 bases from J, the gap between germline ends came to 10 bases. This CDR3 region has 13 residues. The germline CDR1 and CDR2 sequences are SGHVS and FQNEAQ. CDR3 residues: CASSPAGDYGYTF. In DNA, the CDR3 is TGTGCCAGCAGCCCCGCGGGAGACTATGGCTACACCTTC.

The J gene is TRBJ2-7, the V gene TRBV10-3; 11 bases match TRBD1. The CDR3 extends over 15 amino acids. Unmatched junction bases numbered 8, after V lost 3 bases and J lost 7 bases. Per the germline V gene, CDR1 is ENHRY and CDR2 is SYGVKD. The CDR3 spells CAISDAWTGGEEQYF. The CDR3, as DNA: TGTGCCATCAGTGATGCGTGGACAGGGGGCGAGGAGCAGTACTTC.

The chain combines TRBV5-8 with TRBJ2-5, with 7 nucleotides matching TRBD1. V dropped 4 bases and J dropped 2; count of bases not matched to a gene: 5. Germline V gene lookup returns CDR1 SGHTS and CDR2 YDEGEE. CDR3 length: 14 amino acids. CDR3 in amino acids: CASSGWDRQETQYF. CDR3 DNA sequence: TGTGCCAGCAGCGGATGGGACAGACAAGAGACCCAGTACTTC. Full variable domain (remainder filled in from reference TRBV5-8 and TRBJ2-5): EAGVTQSPTHLIKTRGQQATLRCSPISGHTSVYWYQQALGLGLQFLLWYDEGEERNRGNFPPRFSGRQFPNYSSELNVNALELEDSALYLCASSGWDRQETQYFGPGTRLLVL.

The chain links TRBV30 to TRBJ1-2, with 12 bases aligning to TRBD1. In germline, CDR1 is GTSNPN, CDR2 SVGIG (reference sequence). CDR3 length: 15 amino acids. V lost 3 bases, J lost 4 bases, and 6 bases stayed unmatched. The CDR3 nucleotides are TGTGCCTGGAGGGGGACAGGGGGCTATAGCTATGGCTACACCTTC. Its protein product is CAWRGTGGYSYGYTF.